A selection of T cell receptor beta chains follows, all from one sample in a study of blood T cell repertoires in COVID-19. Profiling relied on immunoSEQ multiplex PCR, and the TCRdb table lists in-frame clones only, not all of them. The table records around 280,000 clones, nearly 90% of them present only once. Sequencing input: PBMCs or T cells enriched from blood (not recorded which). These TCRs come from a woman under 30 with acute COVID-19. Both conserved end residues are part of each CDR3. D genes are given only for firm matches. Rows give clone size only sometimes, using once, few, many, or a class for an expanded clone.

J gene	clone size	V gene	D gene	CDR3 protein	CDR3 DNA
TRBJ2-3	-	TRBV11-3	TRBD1	CASSLEGGDTQYF	TGTGCCAGCAGCTTGGAAGGGGGCGATACGCAGTATTTT
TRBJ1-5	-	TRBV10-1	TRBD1	CASNLPPGDRAYSGNQPQHF	TGCGCCAGCAATCTCCCCCCCGGGGACAGGGCATATAGTGGCAATCAGCCCCAGCATTTT
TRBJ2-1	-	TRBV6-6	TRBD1	CASRPRDRVNEQFF	TGTGCCAGCAGGCCCCGGGACAGGGTCAATGAGCAGTTCTTC
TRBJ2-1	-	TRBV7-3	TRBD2	CASSLTGGPGNEQFF	TGTGCCAGCAGCTTAACGGGAGGGCCGGGGAATGAGCAGTTCTTC
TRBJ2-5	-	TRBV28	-	CASQAVQETQYF	TGTGCCAGCCAAGCGGTTCAAGAGACCCAGTACTTC
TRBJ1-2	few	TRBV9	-	CASSVEQGGNYGYTF	TGTGCCAGCAGCGTAGAGCAGGGAGGTAACTATGGCTACACCTTC
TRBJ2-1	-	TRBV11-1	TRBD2	CASSLEAGLYNEQFF	TGTGCCAGCAGCTTAGAAGCGGGGCTGTACAATGAGCAGTTCTTC
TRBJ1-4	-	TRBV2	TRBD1	CASSEDRGSGEKLFF	TGTGCCAGCAGTGAGGACAGGGGGAGTGGTGAAAAACTGTTTTTT
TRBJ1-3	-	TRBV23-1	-	CASSQSNLEISGNTIYF	TGCGCCAGCAGTCAATCGAATCTAGAGATCTCTGGAAACACCATATATTTT
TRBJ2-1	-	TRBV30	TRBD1	CAGGGQGTGYNEQFF	TGTGCCGGCGGGGGACAGGGAACCGGGTACAATGAGCAGTTCTTC
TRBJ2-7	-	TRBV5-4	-	CASSSGLTYEQYF	TGTGCCAGCAGCTCGGGACTCACCTACGAGCAGTACTTC
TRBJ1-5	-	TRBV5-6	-	CASNKKNQPQHF	TGTGCCAGCAACAAAAAGAATCAGCCCCAGCATTTT
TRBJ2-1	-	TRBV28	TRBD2	CASRSEWLAGGSYNEQFF	TGTGCCAGCAGGTCAGAGTGGCTAGCGGGAGGATCCTACAATGAGCAGTTCTTC
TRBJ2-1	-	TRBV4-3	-	CASSQGSTLYNEQFF	TGCGCCAGCAGCCAAGGAAGCACCCTCTACAATGAGCAGTTCTTC
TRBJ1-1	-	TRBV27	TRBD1	CASSWGGTGTTEAFF	TGTGCCAGCAGTTGGGGGGGGACAGGGACGACTGAAGCTTTCTTT
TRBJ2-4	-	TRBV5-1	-	CASSLEGAGIKNIQYF	TGCGCCAGCAGCTTGGAAGGGGCAGGGATAAAAAACATTCAGTACTTC
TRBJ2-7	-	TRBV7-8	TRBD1	CASSYTGGGYEQYF	TGTGCCAGCAGCTATACAGGGGGCGGTTACGAGCAGTACTTC
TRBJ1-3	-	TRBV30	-	CAWGPPPGNTIYF	TGTGCCTGGGGACCCCCTCCTGGAAACACCATATATTTT
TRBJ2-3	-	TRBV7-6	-	CASSFGLPSTDTQYF	TGTGCCAGCAGCTTTGGACTACCCAGCACAGATACGCAGTATTTT
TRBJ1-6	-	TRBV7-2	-	CASSFQGVGSPLHF	TGTGCCAGCAGCTTCCAGGGTGTTGGTTCACCCCTCCACTTT
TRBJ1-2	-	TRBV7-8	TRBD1	CASSSSQGAYGYTF	TGTGCCAGCAGCTCATCTCAGGGGGCCTATGGCTACACCTTC
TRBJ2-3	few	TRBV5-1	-	CASSTGWGATDTQYF	TGCGCCAGCAGCACCGGCTGGGGAGCCACAGATACGCAGTATTTT
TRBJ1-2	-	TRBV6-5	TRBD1	CASRTRGQGHGYTF	TGTGCCAGCAGAACACGCGGACAGGGGCATGGCTACACCTTC
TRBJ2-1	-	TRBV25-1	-	CASSDYMESTYNEQFF	TGTGCCAGCAGTGATTATATGGAGTCAACCTACAATGAGCAGTTCTTC
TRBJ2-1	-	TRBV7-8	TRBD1	CASRTGGGDEQFF	TGTGCCAGCAGGACAGGGGGCGGGGATGAGCAGTTCTTC
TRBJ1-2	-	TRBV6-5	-	CASRGGFSGYTF	TGTGCCAGCAGGGGGGGTTTTTCTGGCTACACCTTC
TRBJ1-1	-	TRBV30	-	CAWSVLVGWNTEAFF	TGTGCCTGGAGTGTACTAGTAGGGTGGAACACTGAAGCTTTCTTT
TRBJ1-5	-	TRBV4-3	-	CASSHGWMGERQENYSNQPQHF	TGCGCCAGCAGCCACGGTTGGATGGGGGAGCGACAGGAGAACTATAGCAATCAGCCCCAGCATTTT
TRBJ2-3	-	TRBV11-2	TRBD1	CASSLVLGQGADTQYF	TGTGCCAGCAGCTTAGTTCTCGGGCAGGGGGCAGATACGCAGTATTTT
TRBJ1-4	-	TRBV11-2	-	CASSPRPSTNEKLFF	TGTGCCAGCAGCCCGCGGCCATCAACTAATGAAAAACTGTTTTTT
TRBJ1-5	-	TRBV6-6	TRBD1	CASSYAGGPNQPQHF	TGTGCCAGCAGTTACGCAGGGGGCCCCAATCAGCCCCAGCATTTT
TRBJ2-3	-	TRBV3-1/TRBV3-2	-	CASSQDIVLDTQYF	TGTGCCAGCAGCCAAGATATAGTATTAGATACGCAGTATTTT
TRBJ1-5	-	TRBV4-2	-	CASSQEGGGSNQPQHF	TGTGCCAGCAGCCAAGAAGGGGGGGGTAGCAATCAGCCCCAGCATTTT
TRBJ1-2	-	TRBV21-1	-	CASSKGTGTTGRGYGYTF	TGTGCCAGCAGCAAAGGGACAGGGACTACTGGACGGGGCTATGGCTACACCTTC
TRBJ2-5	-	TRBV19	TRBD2	CASSGGTSGLETQYF	TGTGCCAGTAGTGGGGGGACTAGCGGGCTAGAGACCCAGTACTTC
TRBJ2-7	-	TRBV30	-	CAWSGRAGVIYEQYF	TGTGCCTGGAGTGGCCGAGCAGGGGTGATCTACGAGCAGTACTTC
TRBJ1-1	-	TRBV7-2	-	CASSLEGGLNTEAFF	TGTGCCAGCAGCTTAGAGGGCGGGCTGAACACTGAAGCTTTCTTT
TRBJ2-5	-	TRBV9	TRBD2	CASSVQAGVETQYF	TGTGCCAGCAGCGTACAAGCGGGAGTTGAGACCCAGTACTTC
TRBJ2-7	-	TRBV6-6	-	CASSYDRSYEQYF	TGTGCCAGCAGTTATGACAGAAGCTACGAGCAGTACTTC
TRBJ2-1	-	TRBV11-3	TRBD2	CASSSRTSVNNEQFF	TGTGCCAGCAGCTCGAGGACTAGCGTGAACAATGAGCAGTTCTTC
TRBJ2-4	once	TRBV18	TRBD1	CASSPTGVIAKNIQYF	TGTGCCAGCTCACCCACAGGGGTGATAGCCAAAAACATTCAGTACTTC
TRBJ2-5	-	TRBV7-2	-	CASSLADRIQTQYF	TGTGCCAGCAGCTTAGCCGACAGGATACAGACCCAGTACTTC
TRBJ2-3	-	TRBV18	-	CASSLVAAATDTQYF	TGTGCCAGCTCACTCGTGGCAGCGGCCACAGATACGCAGTATTTT
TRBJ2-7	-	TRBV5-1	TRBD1	CASSGVSRTGSYEQYF	TGCGCCAGCAGCGGCGTCTCTAGGACAGGTTCCTACGAGCAGTACTTC
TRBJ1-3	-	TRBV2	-	CASSETNAQGDTGNTIYF	TGTGCCAGCAGTGAAACCAACGCACAGGGAGATACTGGAAACACCATATATTTT
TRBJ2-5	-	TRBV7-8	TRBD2	CASSLNSGRQETQYF	TGTGCCAGCAGCTTGAATAGCGGGAGACAAGAGACCCAGTACTTC